These 22 T cell receptor beta chains were all obtained from the same sample, sequenced in a study of T cell clonality in common variable immunodeficiency. No antigen has been assigned to these receptors. Libraries were prepared by immunoSEQ multiplex PCR; TCRdb keeps only in-frame clonotypes and omits some of them. The sample contains around 30,000 clones, none of them singletons. Study-wide findings and caveats: In common variable immunodeficiency, TCR beta chains reportedly carried fewer deletions and N-nucleotide insertions.

What was sequenced was peripheral blood mononuclear cells. The receptors stem from a human donor with common variable immunodeficiency.

With respect to this clone: Sequencing ends 3 residues short of the CDR3 end; the germline J gene provides the rest. The chain uses TRBV20-1 and TRBJ1-6; 9 bases agree with TRBD1. Per germline, CDR1 DFQATT and CDR2 SNEGSKA (reference sequence). The trim removed 6 bases at V and 10 bases at J, leaving 10 bases unmatched. The CDR3 sequence is 14 residues long. CDR3 DNA, as far as it was read: TGCAGTGCGTTGGGACAGGGAAGAAGATCACCC. Amino acids: CSALGQGRRSP. In full, the CDR3 is CSALGQGRRSPLHF.

This clone was observed a handful of times. Read coverage stops 3 residues before the CDR3 terminus; the germline J gene supplies the remainder. The rearrangement joins TRBV11-2 to TRBJ2-1; 7 bases line up with TRBD2. Germline V CDR1 and CDR2: SGHAT, FQNNGV. This CDR3 has 15 amino acids. V dropped 4 bases and J dropped 5; count of bases not matched to a gene: 8. The sequenced part of the CDR3 DNA is TGTGCCAGCAGCTCCCCCCGGGACTACAACAATGAG. It translates to CASSSPRDYNNE. Given in full, the CDR3 is CASSSPRDYNNEQFF.

The sample holds a few counts of this clone. The read ends 3 residues shy of where the CDR3 ends; the end is completed using the germline J gene. The genes are TRBV19 and TRBJ1-2, with 9 bases lining up with TRBD1. The germline gives CDR1 LNHDA, CDR2 SQIVND (reference sequence). CDR3 size: 14 residues. The V and J ends lost 9 bases and 5 bases, in that order; junction bases with no gene match: 10. The CDR3 bases that were read are TGTGCCAGCAGTGCCGGGACAGGGCCTTATGGC. Its protein is CASSAGTGPYG. The CDR3 as a whole reads CASSAGTGPYGYTF.

The part of the CDR3 DNA that was read is TGCGCCAGCAGCTTAGGCGGGGGGCCCAAGAGCTCCTACGAG. This encodes CASSLGGGPKSSYE. The entire CDR3 reads CASSLGGGPKSSYEQYF. The chain has TRBV5-1 and TRBJ2-7; 8 bases fit TRBD2. With the read ending 3 residues before the CDR3 end, the germline J gene is used to fill in that end. This CDR3 region has 17 residues. The trim removed 2 bases at V and 0 bases at J, leaving 10 bases unmatched. From germline, CDR1 is SGHRS and CDR2 YFSETQ.

In this sample, this clone turned up many times. Read sequence stops 3 residues before the CDR3 end, and the germline J gene provides the missing end. The genes are TRBV7-2 and TRBJ1-1; no clear D gene. The CDR3 has 14 amino acids. V was pared by 2 bases and J by 1 base, with 8 bases between. The germline gives CDR1 SGHTA, CDR2 FQGNSA. CDR3 DNA, as far as it was read: TGTGCCAGCAGCTTACATCCAGAGAACACTGAA. Translation: CASSLHPENTE. The CDR3 as a whole reads CASSLHPENTEAFF.

In regard to this clone: A junction boundary mismatches the germline segment, possibly from a read error. The read finishes 3 residues shy of the CDR3 end, and the germline J gene is used to complete it. The chain combines TRBV6-1 with TRBJ2-2; TRBD2 is a possible D gene (6 bases). Germline V gene data show CDR1 as MNHNS and CDR2 as SASEGT. The length of the CDR3 is 12 residues. The CDR3 bases that were read are TGTGCCAGCAGTGAAGTGGGCGGGAAG. This translates into CASSEVGGK. The whole CDR3 sequence is CASSEVGGKLFF.

This clone was recorded many times. The read terminates 3 residues before the CDR3 end, so the remaining end is supplied by the germline J gene. The chain is built from TRBV5-1 and TRBJ1-2, with a possible D match to TRBD1 (6 bases). This CDR3 has 15 residues. Germline V CDR1 and CDR2: SGHRS, YFSETQ. V was shortened by 5 bases and J by 5 bases, with 19 bases between the two germline ends. CDR3: CASSQSIQGMYGYTF. The DNA read from the CDR3 is TGCGCCAGCAGTCAGTCAATTCAGGGGATGTATGGC.

This clone has more than one count but fewer than ten. Read data end 3 residues before the CDR3 end; the end is taken from the germline J gene. The rearrangement uses TRBV20-1 and TRBJ2-5, with TRBD1 as a possible D gene (5 bases). Germline CDR1 is DFQATT and CDR2 is SNEGSKA (reference sequence). The CDR3 spans 13 residues. Trimming shortened V by 5 bases and J by 3 bases, and 13 bases separated the two germline ends. The CDR3 loop is CSAAAGPKETQYF. CDR3 bases read: TGCAGTGCTGCAGCAGGGCCTAAAGAGACC.

This clone has a count of ten or more. Partial CDR3 DNA: TGCAGCGTTGATTTACTTAAGGGTAGGCAAGAGACC. Residues: CSVDLLKGRQET. The full CDR3 reads CSVDLLKGRQETQYF. J is TRBJ2-5 and V is TRBV29-1; D not certain. The DNA ends 3 residues before the CDR3 does, and the rest of the CDR3 is filled in from the germline J gene. This CDR3 has 15 residues. CDR1 and CDR2 (germline): SQVTM, ANQGSEA. V was shortened by 3 bases and J by 2 bases, with 16 bases between the two germline ends.

There are many counts of this clone. Coverage ceases 3 residues before the CDR3 finishes, and the germline J gene fills in the end. The V gene is TRBV30, the J gene TRBJ1-4, with 7 bases that match TRBD1. This CDR3 comprises 15 residues. Trimming removed 5 bases from V and 4 bases from J; junction bases left unmatched: 10. Germline V gene data show CDR1 as GTSNPN and CDR2 as SVGIG (reference sequence). CDR3 protein: CAWSWRGRDNEKLFF. Incomplete CDR3 DNA: TGTGCCTGGTCCTGGAGGGGGCGAGATAATGAAAAA.

This clone has ten or more counts. Coverage ceases 3 residues before the CDR3 finishes, and the germline J gene fills in the end. This chain joins TRBV28 and TRBJ2-3; TRBD2 matches 8 bases. J was trimmed by 5 bases and V by 6 bases; bases with no gene match: 7. The CDR3 extends over 14 amino acids. The germline V gene encodes CDR1 MDHEN and CDR2 SYDVKM. The DNA read from the CDR3 is TGTGCCAGCAGCCCGGGGGGGCTCATAGATACG. Its protein is CASSPGGLIDT. The full CDR3 reads CASSPGGLIDTQYF.

This clone was detected a few times. The CDR3 end falls 3 residues outside the read, so it is completed with the germline J gene. V is TRBV2 and J is TRBJ1-5; perhaps TRBD1 as D (6 bases). This CDR3 has 15 residues. V was trimmed by 2 bases and J by 8 bases, leaving 16 bases between them. Per the germline V gene, CDR1 is SNHLY and CDR2 is FYNNEI. The DNA read from the CDR3 is TGTGCCAGCAGTGAATCGGGGGGCGGGACTGAGCCC. Residues: CASSESGGGTEP. The CDR3 in full is CASSESGGGTEPQHF.

This clone was detected a few times. At one of its ends the junction is not consistent with the germline gene, which may arise from a read error. The sequenced fragment ends 3 residues before the CDR3 boundary, so the rest is inferred from the germline J gene. This chain joins TRBV7-9 and TRBJ2-7, with D perhaps matching TRBD2 (6 bases). Germline CDR1 reads SEHNR; CDR2 reads FQNEAQ (reference sequence). The CDR3 totals 12 residues. CDR3 loop: CSSSAGGYEQYF. The sequenced part of the CDR3 DNA is TGTTCCAGCAGCGCTGGGGGGTACGAG.

Regarding this clone: The read gets to within 3 residues of the CDR3 end, and the germline J gene fills in the rest. The chain employs TRBV6-2 or TRBV6-3 and TRBJ2-2, with D possibly TRBD1 on 6 matching bases. CDR1 is MNHEY and CDR2 is SVGEGT in the germline V gene. The V end was cut by 6 bases, the J end by 4 bases, with 15 bases between. This CDR3 has 15 amino acids. The sequenced part of the CDR3 DNA is TGTGCCAGCAGAATTATACAGGGTGGCACCGGGGAG. Protein product: CASRIIQGGTGE. The entire CDR3 sequence reads CASRIIQGGTGELFF.

Turning to this clone: The read ends 3 residues before the CDR3 terminus; that terminus is restored from the germline J gene. The chain is built from TRBV18 and TRBJ1-5; D perhaps matches TRBD1 (5 bases). Germline V gives CDR1 KGHSH, CDR2 LQKENI. The CDR3 loop spans 16 amino acids. Trimming removed 3 bases from V and 0 bases from J, with 12 bases in between. Incomplete CDR3 DNA: TGTGCCAGCTCACCCTCGGACACCTATAGCAATCAGCCC. It translates to CASSPSDTYSNQP. The full CDR3 protein reads CASSPSDTYSNQPQHF.

Comments on this clone: The read is 3 residues too short to cover the CDR3 end, so that end is filled in from the germline J gene. The rearrangement links TRBV2 to TRBJ2-1, with 12 positions matching TRBD2. Germline values: CDR1 SNHLY, CDR2 FYNNEI. This CDR3 contains 15 residues. V lost 7 bases, J lost 5 bases, and 6 bases stayed unmatched. The CDR3 DNA, read in part, is TGTGCCAGCATGTTCGGACTAGCGGGGCACAATGAG. Protein sequence: CASMFGLAGHNE. The CDR3 as a whole reads CASMFGLAGHNEQFF.

In its sample, this clone ranks as medium-sized (0.01 to 0.1%). The read is 3 residues too short to cover the CDR3 end, so that end is filled in from the germline J gene. V and J are TRBV28 and TRBJ1-5; 7 nucleotides match TRBD1. Germline-derived CDR1 and CDR2 are MDHEN and SYDVKM. This CDR3 has 16 residues. V trimming: 5 bases; J trimming: 0 bases; junction bases outside the gene matches: 7. The DNA read from the CDR3 is TGTGCCAGCAGTCCCTGGACAGGATTTAGCAATCAGCCC. Protein product: CASSPWTGFSNQP. The whole CDR3 is CASSPWTGFSNQPQHF.

In its sample, this clone ranks as medium-sized. With the read ending 3 residues before the CDR3 end, the germline J gene is used to fill in that end. Different DNA sequences within this sample yield the same CDR3. This chain joins TRBV7-3 and TRBJ2-1, with 9 nucleotides matching TRBD1. With V trimmed by 3 bases and J by 7 bases, 1 base remained unmatched. Germline CDR1 SGHTA, CDR2 FQGTGA. This CDR3 has 13 amino acids. The sequenced CDR3 bases are TGTGCCAGCAGCTTGGGACAGGGAAATGAG. Translating gives CASSLGQGNE. The entire CDR3 protein is CASSLGQGNEQFF.

This clone was picked up a small number of times. The CDR3 end falls 3 residues outside the read, so it is completed with the germline J gene. The rearrangement joins TRBV7-9 to TRBJ2-2, with D maybe TRBD1 (5 bases). The CDR3 length is 14 residues. Germline CDR1 SEHNR, CDR2 FQNEAQ (reference sequence). The V end lost 5 bases, the J end lost 6 bases, and 13 bases lay between the germline ends. The CDR3 loop reads CASSNQGIAGELFF. CDR3 DNA (partial): TGTGCCAGCAGCAACCAGGGTATTGCCGGGGAG.

This clone was found many times. Read data end 3 residues before the CDR3 end; the end is taken from the germline J gene. The rearrangement uses TRBV5-5 and TRBJ1-1; D may be TRBD1 (6 bases). From germline, CDR1 is SGHKS and CDR2 YYEKEE (reference sequence). CDR3 length: 15 residues. V was clipped by 6 bases and J by 0 bases, with 15 bases between them. CDR3 DNA, as far as it was read: TGTGCCAGCACCCTCGGACAGTTCATGAACACTGAA. Protein: CASTLGQFMNTE. The whole CDR3 sequence is CASTLGQFMNTEAFF.

The covered CDR3 bases are TGTGCCAGCTCATGGGACAGCTGGGAGAGTGAAAAA. Protein sequence: CASSWDSWESEK. The full CDR3 protein reads CASSWDSWESEKLFF. This chain uses TRBV18 with TRBJ1-4, with 7 bases that match TRBD1. The read gets to within 3 residues of the CDR3 end, and the germline J gene fills in the rest. Germline V gene lookup returns CDR1 KGHSH and CDR2 LQKENI. Losses at the gene ends were 5 bases for V and 7 bases for J; bases not matched to a gene: 10. The CDR3 has 15 residues. Drawing the rest from reference TRBV18 and TRBJ1-4, the complete variable domain is NAGVMQNPRHLVRRRGQEARLRCSPMKGHSHVYWYRQLPEEGLKFMVYLQKENIIDESGMPKERFSAEFPKEGPSILRIQQVVRGDSAAYFCASSWDSWESEKLFFGSGTQLSVL.

This clone was picked up a small number of times. The read comes to an end 3 residues before the CDR3 does, leaving the germline J gene to fill in the end. This sequence joins TRBV23-1 and TRBJ1-1; the D gene is possibly TRBD1 (6 bases). TRBV23-1 is recorded as an ORF, its role being uncertain. The length of the CDR3 is 19 residues. V lost 1 base to trimming and J lost 0 bases, with 21 bases between them. The CDR3 here is CASSQFRNLNRVLNTEAFF. The sequenced part of the CDR3 DNA is TGCGCCAGCAGTCAATTTCGGAACCTTAACAGGGTCCTGAACACTGAA.